This paragraph reports one TCR beta chain. It was with 60 Vbeta and 13 Jbeta primers that the PCR ran. Repertoires were generated with immunoSEQ multiplex PCR, while TCRdb's copy carries only in-frame clones and drops some. This table holds tens of thousands of clones, roughly four fifths found once. This sample was taken from a study of cytomegalovirus exposure and HLA in healthy donors. The CDR3 is 15 residues long. The J segment lost 1 base and the V segment lost 7 bases, leaving 10 bases of the junction unmatched. CDR1 is MNHNY and CDR2 is SVGAGI in the germline V gene (reference sequence). The TCR was taken from a man aged 18 to 35 in good health and CMV-seronegative. The chain couples TRBV6-6 to TRBJ2-7, with 7 bases aligning to TRBD1. Sample: PBMCs. CDR3 coding DNA: TGTGCCAGCACAGAGACAGGGAAACTATCCTACGAGCAGTACTTC. Residues: CASTETGKLSYEQYF.